The 14 T cell receptor beta chains in this list originate from one sample, sequenced in a study of T cells in localized non-small cell lung cancer. Profiled with immunoSEQ multiplex PCR; TCRdb holds only in-frame clones, not every one. Among about 24,000 clones listed, 80% to 95% were seen once. Sequenced here: peripheral blood, sampled before any cancer treatment. The source is a man aged 35 to 70 with stage III squamous cell lung carcinoma.

J is TRBJ2-7 and V is TRBV10-3; D is unresolved. There are 12 residues in the CDR3. V shed 10 bases and J shed 2 bases, with 12 bases lying between them. Germline V lookup: CDR1 ENHRY, CDR2 SYGVKD. The CDR3 loop is CATRPDTYEQYF. The CDR3 DNA follows: TGTGCCACCCGGCCGGATACCTACGAGCAGTACTTC.

The chain employs TRBV7-2 and TRBJ1-2; D is possibly TRBD1 (5 bases). V was pared by 1 base and J by 7 bases, with 10 bases between. The CDR3 is 13 amino acids. Germline loops: CDR1 SGHTA, CDR2 FQGNSA. CDR3 in DNA: TGTGCCAGCAGCTTAGGAGACAGCCTTGGCTACACCTTC. Its protein product is CASSLGDSLGYTF.

This chain joins TRBV30 and TRBJ1-2; 9 nucleotides agree with TRBD1. Germline CDR1 reads GTSNPN; CDR2 reads SVGIG (reference sequence). This CDR3 contains 15 residues. The trim removed 1 base at V and 4 bases at J, leaving 7 bases unmatched. DNA for the CDR3: TGTGCCTGGAGTGAAGGACAGGGGAGAGGCTATGGCTACACCTTC. It translates to CAWSEGQGRGYGYTF.

The chain combines TRBV28 with TRBJ1-4; 10 bases match TRBD1. V lost 6 bases, J lost 4 bases, and 11 bases stayed unmatched. Germline assignment: CDR1 MDHEN and CDR2 SYDVKM. This CDR3 is 17 amino acids long. The CDR3 DNA sequence: TGTGCCAGCAGCCTCCTCGGACAGGGGGTATTTAATGAAAAACTGTTTTTT. Its protein is CASSLLGQGVFNEKLFF. The whole variable domain, filled in from reference TRBV28 and TRBJ1-4, reads DVKVTQSSRYLVKRTGEKVFLECVQDMDHENMFWYRQDPGLGLRLIYFSYDVKMKEKGDIPEGYSVSREKKERFSLILESASTNQTSMYLCASSLLGQGVFNEKLFFGSGTQLSVL.

The chain recombines TRBV5-6 with TRBJ2-5, with unresolved D. Germline assignment: CDR1 SGHDT and CDR2 YYEEEE. The CDR3 extends over 15 amino acids. Trimming took 0 bases from V and 0 from J, leaving 9 bases between them. The CDR3 is CASSLGQTYQETQYF. The CDR3 DNA sequence: TGTGCCAGCAGCTTGGGGCAGACGTACCAAGAGACCCAGTACTTC.

This rearrangement joins TRBV28 to TRBJ1-3; 9 nucleotides align to TRBD1. The CDR3 loop spans 18 amino acids. V lost 3 bases, J lost 4 bases, and 13 bases stayed unmatched. Germline CDR1 is MDHEN and CDR2 is SYDVKM. The CDR3 DNA follows: TGTGCCAGCAGTTTCTACCTTACAGGGGGCAGGAGAGGAAACACCATATATTTT. Translation gives CASSFYLTGGRRGNTIYF.

The V gene is TRBV28, the J gene TRBJ2-1, with 11 bases identical to TRBD2. The CDR3 spans 13 residues. Germline V lookup: CDR1 MDHEN, CDR2 SYDVKM. V was pared by 6 bases and J by 9 bases, with 4 bases of the junction left unmatched. The CDR3 sequence is CASRSSGRLEQFF. DNA of the CDR3: TGTGCCAGCAGATCTAGCGGGAGGCTTGAGCAGTTCTTC.

This clone has a single count. The chain uses TRBV20-1 and TRBJ2-7; no firm D call. CDR3 size: 10 residues. Germline lookup yields CDR1 DFQATT and CDR2 SNEGSKA (reference sequence). The V end lost 6 bases, the J end lost 3 bases, and 6 bases lay between the germline ends. CDR3: CSAKLYEQYF. The DNA for the CDR3 is TGCAGTGCCAAGCTCTACGAGCAGTACTTC.

In its sample, this clone was seen once. The rearrangement uses TRBV5-1 and TRBJ1-1, with 9 positions matching TRBD1. V was clipped by 1 base and J by 2 bases; unmatched bases: 6. CDR1 and CDR2 from the germline V gene are SGHRS and YFSETQ. The CDR3 is 16 residues long. The CDR3 DNA reads TGCGCCAGCAGCTTGATCCCGGGACAGGGCAACACTGAAGCTTTCTTT. It is translated as CASSLIPGQGNTEAFF.

The V gene is TRBV27, the J gene TRBJ2-7; 11 nucleotides match TRBD2. From germline, CDR1 is MNHEY and CDR2 SMNVEV (reference sequence). The CDR3 spans 15 residues. V lost 4 bases to trimming and J lost 0 bases; unmatched junction nucleotides: 2. The CDR3 DNA reads as TGTGCCAGCAGTTCACTAGCGGGAGACTCCTACGAGCAGTACTTC. Residues: CASSSLAGDSYEQYF.

This chain connects TRBV5-1 to TRBJ2-3, with D perhaps TRBD2 (6 bases). Looked up from germline, CDR1 is SGHRS and CDR2 is YFSETQ. The CDR3 consists of 12 residues. V shed 3 bases and J shed 5 bases, with 7 bases lying between them. In DNA, the CDR3 is TGCGCCAGCAGCTGGGACTTAGATACGCAGTATTTT. Residues: CASSWDLDTQYF.

This chain links TRBV5-6 with TRBJ2-5; 10 nucleotides match TRBD1. Germline values: CDR1 SGHDT, CDR2 YYEEEE. There are 16 residues in the CDR3. Germline trimming cut 2 bases from V and 5 bases from J; bases unmatched to any gene: 9. CDR3 sequence: CASSFTLTGGIETQYF. In DNA, the CDR3 is TGTGCCAGCAGCTTCACTTTGACAGGGGGCATCGAGACCCAGTACTTC.

The V and J genes are TRBV9 and TRBJ1-2; 8 bases are shared with TRBD1. V was pared by 0 bases and J by 2 bases, with 3 bases of the junction left unmatched. Germline CDR1 is SGDLS and CDR2 is YYNGEE. The CDR3 has 15 amino acids. In DNA, the CDR3 is TGTGCCAGCAGCGTAGGTAACAGGGGGAACTATGGCTACACCTTC. Translating it yields CASSVGNRGNYGYTF. Supplemented by reference TRBV9 and TRBJ1-2, the full variable domain reads DSGVTQTPKHLITATGQRVTLRCSPRSGDLSVYWYQQSLDQGLQFLIQYYNGEERAKGNILERFSAQQFPDLHSELNLSSLELGDSALYFCASSVGNRGNYGYTFGSGTRLTVV.

The genes are TRBV28 and TRBJ1-2, with TRBD1 matching 7 bases. The germline V gene encodes CDR1 MDHEN and CDR2 SYDVKM. CDR3 length equals 15 residues. V was pared by 6 bases and J by 1 base, with 8 bases of the junction left unmatched. Here the CDR3 DNA reads TGTGCCAGCAGGGAGGGACAGAGCAGTAACTATGGCTACACCTTC. Its translation is CASREGQSSNYGYTF.